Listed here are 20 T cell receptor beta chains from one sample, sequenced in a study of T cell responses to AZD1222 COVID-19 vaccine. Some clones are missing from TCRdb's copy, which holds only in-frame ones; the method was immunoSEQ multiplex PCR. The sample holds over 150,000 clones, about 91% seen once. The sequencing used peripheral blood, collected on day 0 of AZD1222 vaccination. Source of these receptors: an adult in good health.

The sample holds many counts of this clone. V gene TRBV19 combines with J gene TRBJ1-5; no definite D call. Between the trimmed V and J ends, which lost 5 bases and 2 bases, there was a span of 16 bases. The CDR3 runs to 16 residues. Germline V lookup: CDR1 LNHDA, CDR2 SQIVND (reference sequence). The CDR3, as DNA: TGTGCCAGTAGTGGACGAGGGAGGGCTGGCAATCAGCCCCAGCATTTT. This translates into CASSGRGRAGNQPQHF.

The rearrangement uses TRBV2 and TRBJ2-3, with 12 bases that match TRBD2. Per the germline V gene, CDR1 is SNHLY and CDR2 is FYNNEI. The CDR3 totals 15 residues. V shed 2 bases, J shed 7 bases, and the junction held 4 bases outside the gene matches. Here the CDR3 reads CASSETTSGRNTQYF. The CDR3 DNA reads TGTGCCAGCAGTGAAACGACTAGCGGGAGAAATACGCAGTATTTT.

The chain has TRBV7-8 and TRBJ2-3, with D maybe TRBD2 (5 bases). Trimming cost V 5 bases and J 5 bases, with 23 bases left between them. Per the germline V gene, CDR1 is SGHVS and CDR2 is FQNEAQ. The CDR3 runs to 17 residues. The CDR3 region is CASSISVWEPDGDTQYF. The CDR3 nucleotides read TGTGCCAGCAGCATTAGCGTGTGGGAGCCGGATGGAGATACGCAGTATTTT.

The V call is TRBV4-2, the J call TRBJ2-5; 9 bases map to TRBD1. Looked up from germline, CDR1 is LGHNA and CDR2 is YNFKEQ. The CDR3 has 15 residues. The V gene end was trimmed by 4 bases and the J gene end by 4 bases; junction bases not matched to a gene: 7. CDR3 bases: TGTGCCAGCAGCCCCGGGACAGGGTTTATAGAGACCCAGTACTTC. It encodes CASSPGTGFIETQYF.

The CDR3, as DNA: TGTGCCTGGAGTTTTACAGGGGGACAGAGTCAGCCCCAGCATTTT. This encodes CAWSFTGGQSQPQHF. This sequence joins TRBV30 and TRBJ1-5; 8 positions agree with TRBD1. Losses at the gene ends were 2 bases for V and 6 bases for J; bases not matched to a gene: 9. The CDR3 length is 15 residues. Germline lookup yields CDR1 GTSNPN and CDR2 SVGIG (reference sequence).

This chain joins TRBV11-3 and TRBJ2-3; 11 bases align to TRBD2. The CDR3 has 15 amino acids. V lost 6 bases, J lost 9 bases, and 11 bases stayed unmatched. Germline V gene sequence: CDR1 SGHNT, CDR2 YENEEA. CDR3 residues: CASSRGLAGGETQYF. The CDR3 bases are TGTGCCAGCAGTCGAGGTCTAGCGGGAGGAGAAACGCAGTATTTT.

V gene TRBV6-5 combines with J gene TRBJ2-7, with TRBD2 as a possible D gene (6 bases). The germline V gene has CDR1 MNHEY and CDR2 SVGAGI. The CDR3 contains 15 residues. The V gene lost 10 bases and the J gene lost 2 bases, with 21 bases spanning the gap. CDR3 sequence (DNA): TGTGCCACCCTTAGAGGCGGGGAAGGGACCTACGAGCAGTACTTC. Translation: CATLRGGEGTYEQYF.

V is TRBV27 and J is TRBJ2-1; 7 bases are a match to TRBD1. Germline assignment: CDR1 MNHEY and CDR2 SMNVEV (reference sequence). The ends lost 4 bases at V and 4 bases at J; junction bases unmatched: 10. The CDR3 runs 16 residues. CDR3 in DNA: TGTGCCAGCAGTTATAACGGGGACAGTCTATACAATGAGCAGTTCTTC. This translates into CASSYNGDSLYNEQFF.

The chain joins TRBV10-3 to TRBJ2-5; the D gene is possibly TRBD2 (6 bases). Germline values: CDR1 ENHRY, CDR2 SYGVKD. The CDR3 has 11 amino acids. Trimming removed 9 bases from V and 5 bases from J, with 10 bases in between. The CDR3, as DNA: TGTGCCATGGGTGGGGGGGAGACCCAGTACTTC. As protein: CAMGGGETQYF.

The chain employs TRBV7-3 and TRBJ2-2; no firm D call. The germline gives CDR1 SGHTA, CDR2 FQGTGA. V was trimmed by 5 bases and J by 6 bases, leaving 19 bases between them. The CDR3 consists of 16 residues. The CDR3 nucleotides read TGTGCCAGCAGCCTCATGATGGGGTGGATGGCCGGGGAGCTGTTTTTT. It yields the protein CASSLMMGWMAGELFF.

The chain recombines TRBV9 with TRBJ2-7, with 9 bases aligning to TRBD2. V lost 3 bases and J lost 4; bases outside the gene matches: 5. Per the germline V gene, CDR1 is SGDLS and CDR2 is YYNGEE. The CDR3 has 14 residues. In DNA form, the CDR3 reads TGTGCCAGCAGCGATGATAGCGGGAGTTACGAGCAGTACTTC. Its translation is CASSDDSGSYEQYF. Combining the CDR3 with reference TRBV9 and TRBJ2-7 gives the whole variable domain DSGVTQTPKHLITATGQRVTLRCSPRSGDLSVYWYQQSLDQGLQFLIQYYNGEERAKGNILERFSAQQFPDLHSELNLSSLELGDSALYFCASSDDSGSYEQYFGPGTRLTVT.

The CDR3 sequence: CASSPRDTSPEAFF. In DNA form, the CDR3 reads TGTGCCAGCAGTCCCAGGGACACGTCCCCTGAAGCTTTCTTT. The chain employs TRBV6-5 and TRBJ1-1, with a possible D match to TRBD1 (6 bases). V was cut by 5 bases and J by 6 bases, with 16 bases left in between. CDR1 MNHEY and CDR2 SVGAGI come from the germline V gene. The CDR3 covers 14 residues.

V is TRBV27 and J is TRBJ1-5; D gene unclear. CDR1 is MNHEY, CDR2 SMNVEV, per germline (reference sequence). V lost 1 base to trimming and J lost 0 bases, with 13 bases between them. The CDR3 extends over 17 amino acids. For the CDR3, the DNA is TGTGCCAGCAGTTTATTAACCCCGGCGGATAGCAATCAGCCCCAGCATTTT. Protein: CASSLLTPADSNQPQHF.

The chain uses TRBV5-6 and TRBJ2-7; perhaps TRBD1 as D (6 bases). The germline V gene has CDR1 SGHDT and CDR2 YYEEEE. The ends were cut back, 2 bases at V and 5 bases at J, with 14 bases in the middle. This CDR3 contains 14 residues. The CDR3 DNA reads TGTGCCAGCAGCTTAAGGGGCCCAGGGGACGAGCAGTACTTC. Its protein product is CASSLRGPGDEQYF. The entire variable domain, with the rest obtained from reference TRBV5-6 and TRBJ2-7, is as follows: DAGVTQSPTHLIKTRGQQVTLRCSPKSGHDTVSWYQQALGQGPQFIFQYYEEEERQRGNFPDRFSGHQFPNYSSELNVNALLLGDSALYLCASSLRGPGDEQYFGPGTRLTVT.

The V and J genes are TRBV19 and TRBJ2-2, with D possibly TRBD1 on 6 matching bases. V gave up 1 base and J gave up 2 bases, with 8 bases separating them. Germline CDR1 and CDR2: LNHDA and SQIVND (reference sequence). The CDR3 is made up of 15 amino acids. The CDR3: CASSIVRGNTGELFF. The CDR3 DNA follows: TGTGCCAGTAGTATAGTCAGGGGAAACACCGGGGAGCTGTTTTTT.

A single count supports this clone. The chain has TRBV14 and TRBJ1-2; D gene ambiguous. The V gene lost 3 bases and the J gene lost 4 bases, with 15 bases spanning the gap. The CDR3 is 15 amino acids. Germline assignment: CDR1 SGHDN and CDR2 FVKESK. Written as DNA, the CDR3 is TGTGCCAGCAGCCAGTCTAGACCGGTTGCCTATGGCTACACCTTC. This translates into CASSQSRPVAYGYTF.

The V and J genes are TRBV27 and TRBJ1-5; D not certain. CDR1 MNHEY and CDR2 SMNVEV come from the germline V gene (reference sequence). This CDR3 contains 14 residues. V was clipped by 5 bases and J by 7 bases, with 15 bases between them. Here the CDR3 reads CASSHKSGGQPQHF. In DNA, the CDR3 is TGTGCCAGCAGTCACAAGTCCGGAGGGCAGCCCCAGCATTTT.

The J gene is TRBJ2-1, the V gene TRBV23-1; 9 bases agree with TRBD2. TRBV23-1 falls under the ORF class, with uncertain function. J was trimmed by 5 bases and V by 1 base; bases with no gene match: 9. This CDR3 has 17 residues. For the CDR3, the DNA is TGCGCCAGCAGTCAATACCTAAGCGGGAGGCCCCACAATGAGCAGTTCTTC. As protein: CASSQYLSGRPHNEQFF.

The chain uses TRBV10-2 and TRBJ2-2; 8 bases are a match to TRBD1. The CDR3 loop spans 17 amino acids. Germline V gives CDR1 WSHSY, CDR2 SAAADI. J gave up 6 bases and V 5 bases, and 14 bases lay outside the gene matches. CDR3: CASSLWLDREYAGELFF. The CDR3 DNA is TGCGCCAGCAGTCTTTGGTTGGACAGGGAATATGCCGGGGAGCTGTTTTTT.

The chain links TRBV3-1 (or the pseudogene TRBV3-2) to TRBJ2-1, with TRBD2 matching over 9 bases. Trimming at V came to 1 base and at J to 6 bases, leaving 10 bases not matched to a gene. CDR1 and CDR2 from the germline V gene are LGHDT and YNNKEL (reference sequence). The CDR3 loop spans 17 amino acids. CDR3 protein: CASSQVLLAGVGNEQFF. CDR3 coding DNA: TGTGCCAGCAGCCAAGTTCTACTAGCGGGTGTGGGCAATGAGCAGTTCTTC.